The rows below give T cell receptor beta chains drawn from one sample of a study of cytomegalovirus exposure and HLA in healthy donors. Sequencing was performed with immunoSEQ multiplex PCR; in TCRdb, only in-frame clones are kept and a portion is missing. The data contain 170,000 or so clones, roughly four fifths of them singletons. Sequencing input: PBMCs. These receptors all stem from a man in his fifties in good health and CMV-seronegative. The CDR3 runs from the conserved cysteine through the conserved F or W. The D gene is left open where the match is weak. Rows give clone size only sometimes, using once, few, many, or a class for an expanded clone.

NA,TRBV7-9,TRBJ2-2,NA,CASSLRASGTGELFF,TGTGCCAGCAGCTTACGAGCGAGCGGCACCGGGGAGCTGTTTTTT
NA,TRBV29-1,TRBJ1-5,TRBD1,CSVRQGTNQPQHF,TGCAGCGTTCGACAGGGGACGAATCAGCCCCAGCATTTT
NA,TRBV7-2,TRBJ1-5,NA,CASSLDGQPQHF,TGTGCCAGCAGCTTAGACGGTCAGCCCCAGCATTTT
NA,TRBV11-3,TRBJ2-2,NA,CASRADSNTGELFF,TGTGCCAGCAGGGCTGACTCCAACACCGGGGAGCTGTTTTTT
NA,TRBV5-1,TRBJ1-3,NA,CASTTASGNTIYF,TGCGCCAGCACTACAGCCTCTGGAAACACCATATATTTT
NA,TRBV7-9,TRBJ2-7,TRBD2,CASSFRLAGVGEQYF,TGTGCCAGCAGCTTCCGACTAGCGGGAGTGGGTGAGCAGTACTTC
NA,TRBV4-3,TRBJ1-2,NA,CASSQDLQAYGYTF,TGCGCCAGCAGCCAAGATTTACAGGCCTATGGCTACACCTTC
NA,TRBV10-3,TRBJ2-1,TRBD2,CAISDGLAPNEQFF,TGTGCCATCAGTGATGGACTAGCTCCCAATGAGCAGTTCTTC
NA,TRBV6-5,TRBJ2-3,TRBD2,CASSGGTPSTDTQYF,TGTGCCAGCAGCGGGGGGACTCCGAGCACAGATACGCAGTATTTT
once,TRBV7-2,TRBJ1-2,NA,CASSPFQTDNYGYTF,TGTGCCAGCAGCCCTTTTCAGACAGATAACTATGGCTACACCTTC
NA,TRBV30,TRBJ1-2,TRBD1,CAWSVRTGAYGYTF,TGTGCCTGGAGTGTTCGGACAGGCGCCTATGGCTACACCTTC
NA,TRBV7-2,TRBJ2-3,TRBD2,CASSLVLAAPIDTQYF,TGTGCCAGCAGCTTAGTCCTAGCGGCCCCTATAGATACGCAGTATTTT
NA,TRBV4-2,TRBJ1-1,NA,CASSLMGGEAFF,TGTGCCAGCAGCCTAATGGGGGGAGAAGCTTTCTTT
NA,TRBV28,TRBJ2-7,TRBD1,CASSLRGGSEQYF,TGTGCCAGCAGTTTACGAGGGGGCAGCGAGCAGTACTTC
NA,TRBV18,TRBJ1-5,NA,CASSSGTRDSNQPQHF,TGTGCCAGCTCATCTGGGACACGGGATAGCAATCAGCCCCAGCATTTT
NA,TRBV18,TRBJ1-2,NA,CASSPVQGSNGYTF,TGTGCCAGCTCACCAGTTCAGGGATCTAATGGCTACACCTTC
few,TRBV6-5,TRBJ2-7,NA,CASSYLGSAEQYF,TGTGCCAGCAGTTACCTGGGGAGCGCCGAGCAGTACTTC
few,TRBV4-1,TRBJ1-5,NA,CASSQDTGRGQPQHF,TGCGCCAGCAGCCAGGATACAGGGAGGGGCCAGCCCCAGCATTTT
NA,TRBV6-6,TRBJ2-7,NA,CASSYSSGRAFEQYF,TGTGCCAGCAGTTACTCGAGTGGCAGGGCATTCGAGCAGTACTTC
NA,TRBV5-1,TRBJ2-5,NA,CASSLAQIVSTGQETQYF,TGCGCCAGCAGCTTGGCCCAGATCGTCAGTACAGGGCAAGAGACCCAGTACTTC
NA,TRBV6-6,TRBJ2-5,TRBD1,CASRPGQGGETQYF,TGTGCCAGCAGGCCGGGACAGGGCGGGGAGACCCAGTACTTC
NA,TRBV6-6,TRBJ1-1,NA,CASSYSARTNTEAFF,TGTGCCAGCAGTTACTCGGCCAGGACTAACACTGAAGCTTTCTTT
once,TRBV7-9,TRBJ2-7,NA,CASSLRLTYEQYF,TGTGCCAGCAGCTTAAGACTGACCTACGAGCAGTACTTC
NA,TRBV6-5,TRBJ2-5,TRBD2,CASSRGLAGRETQYF,TGTGCCAGCAGCCGCGGACTAGCGGGGAGAGAGACCCAGTACTTC
NA,TRBV4-3,TRBJ2-3,NA,CASSQAPGTDTQYF,TGCGCCAGCAGCCAAGCTCCAGGCACAGATACGCAGTATTTT
NA,TRBV7-9,TRBJ1-1,TRBD1,CSSSLGGYRGRVTEAFF,TGTTCCAGCAGCTTAGGTGGATACAGGGGCCGGGTCACTGAAGCTTTCTTT
NA,TRBV7-9,TRBJ2-7,TRBD1,CSSSRRQGAYEQYF,TGTTCCAGCAGCCGTAGACAGGGGGCCTACGAGCAGTACTTC
NA,TRBV11-3,TRBJ2-3,NA,CASSLVGGGTDTQYF,TGTGCCAGCAGCTTAGTGGGGGGTGGGACAGATACGCAGTATTTT
NA,TRBV10-3,TRBJ2-1,TRBD2,CAISDFNSGGPTNEQFF,TGTGCCATCAGTGATTTTAATAGCGGGGGCCCTACCAATGAGCAGTTCTTC
NA,TRBV30,TRBJ2-5,TRBD2,CAWSGLVGETQYF,TGTGCCTGGTCTGGACTAGTCGGAGAGACCCAGTACTTC
few,TRBV18,TRBJ1-2,NA,CASSPGRDYGYTF,TGTGCCAGCTCACCGGGCAGGGACTATGGCTACACCTTC
once,TRBV25-1,TRBJ1-4,NA,CASTQPGAFEKLFF,TGTGCCAGCACTCAGCCAGGGGCATTTGAAAAACTGTTTTTT
NA,TRBV15,TRBJ2-6,NA,CATSLERYSGANVLTF,TGTGCCACCAGTCTCGAACGGTACTCTGGGGCCAACGTCCTGACTTTC
NA,TRBV9,TRBJ2-1,TRBD2,CASSGLAGGPNEQFF,TGTGCCAGCAGCGGACTAGCGGGAGGGCCAAATGAGCAGTTCTTC
NA,TRBV10-3,TRBJ2-7,NA,CAISELEVREQYF,TGTGCCATCAGTGAACTGGAGGTGCGGGAGCAGTACTTC
NA,TRBV5-1,TRBJ2-2,TRBD2,CASRDYVTGELFF,TGCGCCAGCCGGGACTACGTTACCGGGGAGCTGTTTTTT
NA,TRBV5-1,TRBJ2-7,NA,CASSLEQGYYEQYF,TGCGCCAGCAGCTTGGAACAGGGTTACTACGAGCAGTACTTC
NA,TRBV28,TRBJ2-7,NA,CASRPGQFYEQYF,TGTGCCAGCAGGCCCGGACAGTTCTACGAGCAGTACTTC
NA,TRBV11-3,TRBJ2-1,NA,CASSLGLARNEQFF,TGTGCCAGCAGCTTAGGGCTAGCGCGGAATGAGCAGTTCTTC
NA,TRBV30,TRBJ1-4,TRBD1,CAWSDPGQVNEKLFF,TGTGCCTGGAGTGATCCGGGACAGGTAAATGAAAAACTGTTTTTT
NA,TRBV6-6,TRBJ1-4,NA,CASSYFSSGANEKLFF,TGTGCCAGCAGCTACTTTTCTTCGGGAGCTAATGAAAAACTGTTTTTT
once,TRBV15,TRBJ2-5,TRBD1,CATSRASGQQETQYF,TGTGCCACCAGCCGGGCCTCGGGACAGCAAGAGACCCAGTACTTC
NA,TRBV7-6,TRBJ1-1,TRBD1,CASSFRGRGNTEAFF,TGTGCCAGCAGCTTCAGGGGGCGCGGGAACACTGAAGCTTTCTTT
NA,TRBV4-3,TRBJ2-7,TRBD1,CASSRDSGQGTYEQYF,TGCGCCAGCAGCCGGGACTCGGGACAGGGTACCTACGAGCAGTACTTC
NA,TRBV4-3,TRBJ2-5,TRBD2,CASSRRGLAEETQYF,TGCGCCAGCAGCCGCCGGGGACTAGCAGAGGAGACCCAGTACTTC
once,TRBV9,TRBJ1-2,NA,CASSPSSTVNYGYTF,TGTGCCAGCAGCCCCAGCTCGACAGTTAACTATGGCTACACCTTC
few,TRBV5-8,TRBJ1-5,NA,CASSWDTNQPQHF,TGTGCCAGCAGTTGGGACACCAATCAGCCCCAGCATTTT
NA,TRBV12-5,TRBJ2-5,NA,CASGLQGGLLGTQYF,TGTGCTAGTGGTTTGCAAGGCGGGCTTCTTGGGACCCAGTACTTC